The TCR beta chain under discussion was sequenced for a study of cytomegalovirus exposure and HLA in healthy donors. In the study overall: Earlier, 200 million or so T cells were analyzed, and about 120 million unique TCR beta sequences were found among them. Falling in the Caucasian-associated ancestry cluster were about 80% of approximately 400 genotyped donors.

General study findings and limits: According to the study, roughly 160 TCR beta chains were cytomegalovirus-associated. As a later analysis revealed, the rate of TCR association differed by HLA locus, with DRB1 most and HLA-C fewest.

In its sample, this clone was seen a few times. Antigen specificity is unknown. PCR was performed using 60 Vbeta and 13 Jbeta primers. Here immunoSEQ multiplex PCR was the method, and the copy in TCRdb shows in-frame clones only, minus some. The data show about 160,000 clones, approximately 79% seen once. The V gene's germline CDR1 is MGHRA and CDR2 YSYEKL. V lost 1 base, J lost 1 base, and 8 bases lay in between. The CDR3 totals 14 residues. This chain uses TRBV4-1 with TRBJ2-7; weak D call: TRBD1 (6 bases). The sample comprised PBMCs. The receptor comes from a man between 40 and 49 years old in good health and CMV-seropositive. CDR3 sequence reads: CASSQADSSYEQYF. The CDR3 DNA reads as TGCGCCAGCAGCCAAGCGGACAGTTCCTACGAGCAGTACTTC.